Reported below is one TCR beta chain. The antigen is unknown. The sample originates from a study of OX40 agonist ivuxolimab in advanced cancers. Looking at the study overall: While on treatment, patients had intravenous ivuxolimab at 0.01 to 10 mg/kg every 2 weeks. Study outcomes and limitations: Among T cells, CD8+ cells averaged more expanded clones than CD4+ cells. The authors also found low normalized T-cell clonal expansion in some nonresponders.

TCRdb keeps only in-frame clones here, not all; method: immunoSEQ multiplex PCR. Here the sample spans almost 70,000 clones, 80% to 90% being singletons. Peripheral blood came from all dose cohorts at three timepoints. The sample was CD4+ or CD8+ T cells sorted from blood, taken in a trial of the OX40 agonist ivuxolimab. The origin of this receptor is an adult with an advanced solid tumor such as melanoma, head and neck, liver or kidney cancer.

The CDR3 sequence is CASSHRGVDGYTF. In DNA form, the CDR3 reads TGTGCCAGCAGCCACCGGGGCGTTGATGGCTACACCTTC. J is TRBJ1-2 and V is TRBV27, with a possible D match to TRBD1 (5 bases). The CDR3 covers 13 residues. With 6 bases removed from V and 6 bases from J, the gap between germline ends came to 14 bases. Germline CDR1 MNHEY, CDR2 SMNVEV (reference sequence).